This entry features one T cell receptor beta chain sequence. This clone was observed a few times. Its target antigen remains unknown. Base qualities are missing; no much larger clone stands one base away. Each donor gave one peripheral blood draw, averaging roughly 100 mL, which was collected into heparinised tubes. Using a panel that included CD45RO, CCR7, CD25, CD127, CD95 and CD27, naive, central memory, regulatory and stem cell-like memory CD4+ T cells were sorted on a BD FACSAria II. A purity above 95% was achieved for all sorted populations. PBMCs were isolated immediately by Lymphoprep density gradient centrifugation and stained directly without culture. To minimize batch effects, samples were stained and sorted in pairs, one healthy donor with one patient per experiment. These data come from a study of beta chain features in type 1 diabetes (dated by TCRdb to 2016 to 2019). General notes on the study: No differences in mean age, gender distribution, total cell number or subset yield were found between patients and healthy donors. Across all samples, around 99 million sorted cells were examined, and cell number per subset correlated strongly with RNA yield. In the study, recently diagnosed type 1 diabetes patients and matched healthy donors were compared on the TCRB repertoires of their sorted circulating CD4+ T cell subsets. Regulatory and stem cell-like memory subsets were obtained from only 8 patients and roughly 8 healthy donors, while naive and central memory subsets were obtained from all 28 donors.

The entire amount of isolated RNA was reverse transcribed using the High Capacity cDNA Reverse Transcription Kit, so the sequenced TCRB transcripts were expressed ones. Deep immunoSEQ sequencing was applied to naive, central memory and regulatory T cell samples, giving an average of approximately 4 million total reads per sample. After sorted cells were lysed in RLT buffer, RNA was extracted with DNase-treated RNeasy Micro or Mini kits, with the choice depending on cell number. Each cell subset was processed on its own to prevent cross-contamination, while patient and healthy donor samples were processed together. TCRB sequences were amplified from cDNA with the immunoSEQ multiplex PCR, producing 87-bp fragments spanning the CDR3 region. Amplicons were sequenced on the Illumina HiSeq platform. Per the authors' processing: Synthetic template baselines were used to correct PCR bias computationally, reads within Hamming distance 2 were collapsed together, and singletons that could not be merged were discarded. Reads were aligned to IMGT to assign V, D and J genes, CDR3 length, and insertions or deletions at six rearrangement sites. Within each subset, clonotype counts were normalized to the number of sorted cells before true diversity and Gini coefficients were calculated with the tcR R package. The overlap coefficient, calculated on TCRB nucleotide sequences, was used to measure repertoire sharing. As a proxy for the pre-selection repertoire, out-of-frame TCRB sequences from naive cells were analyzed. Imported from immuneACCESS, the table was reduced by TCRdb to in-frame sequences with V and J called. These copies leave out some clones; in studies compared against another copy, an unresolved V gene accounts for under half, and the cause of the remainder is not known. V, J and clone size are taken as reported in that table, and D and trimming were inferred from the DNA itself. The sample table shows about 700,000 clones, and roughly 13% are seen once. The top ten clones comprise less than 0.025% of the sample.

Study-wide conclusions, independent of this receptor: HLA sub-analyses involved small numbers of individuals, so any influence of HLA type on TCRB rearrangement remained unresolved. Because cDNA was sequenced instead of genomic DNA, highly expressing activated cells could be over-represented, though the groups showed no difference in activation or CD3 levels. Type 1 diabetes patients showed a moderate but significant shortening of TCRB CDR3 length in all four CD4+ subsets. Naive, central memory and regulatory TCRB repertoires appeared more similar among patients than among healthy donors. At VDJ recombination sites, patients with type 1 diabetes made fewer insertions and deleted more nucleotides, a pattern implying thymic rearrangement abnormalities. Shorter templates might be favored by PCR, yet because patient and control samples were amplified and corrected together, any such skew would affect both groups equally.

Trimming removed 4 bases from V and 3 bases from J, leaving 12 bases between the germline ends. The CDR3, cysteine through phenylalanine, is 13 amino acids long. Only the CDR3 DNA is retained, 39 bases long and in frame from the first base. The germline V gene sets CDR1 to SQVTM and CDR2 to ANQGSEA. This TCR was sampled from a man between 18 and 35 years old with type 1 diabetes. The sequence joins TRBV29-1 to TRBJ1-2; the D segment could be TRBD1, given 6 matching bases. Sequenced: naive CD4+ T cells from blood. The cell subset or site label of this sample denotes: true naive CD4+ T cells. The CDR3 loop reads CSVGGLGDYGYTF. In nucleotides, the sequence is TGCAGCGTTGGGGGGCTCGGAGACTATGGCTACACCTTC.